What follows describes a single T cell receptor beta chain. This sample is drawn from a study of TIL therapy for anti-PD-1-resistant metastatic lung cancer. Time point given: pre-treatment sample, taken before nivolumab and TIL therapy. Most excised metastases sampled were pleural nodules or supraclavicular lymph nodes. V was clipped by 8 bases and J by 5 bases, with 12 bases between them. Per germline, CDR1 MDHEN and CDR2 SYDVKM. CDR3 length: 12 amino acids. The immunoSEQ assay was v3. Libraries were sequenced to 2 million to 2.5 million read pairs (survey) or about 4.5-6 million (deep). Libraries were prepared by immunoSEQ multiplex PCR; TCRdb keeps only in-frame clonotypes and omits some of them. The sample consists of approximately 95,000 clones, 55% to 75% of them appearing once.

The sequence was collected from a person aged 30 to 80 with non-small cell lung cancer. This sequence joins TRBV28 and TRBJ1-2; D gene ambiguous. Source: tumor tissue, taken at baseline. CDR3 region: CASRPTGYGYTF. Here the CDR3 DNA reads TGTGCCAGCCGGCCCACCGGGTATGGCTACACCTTC.